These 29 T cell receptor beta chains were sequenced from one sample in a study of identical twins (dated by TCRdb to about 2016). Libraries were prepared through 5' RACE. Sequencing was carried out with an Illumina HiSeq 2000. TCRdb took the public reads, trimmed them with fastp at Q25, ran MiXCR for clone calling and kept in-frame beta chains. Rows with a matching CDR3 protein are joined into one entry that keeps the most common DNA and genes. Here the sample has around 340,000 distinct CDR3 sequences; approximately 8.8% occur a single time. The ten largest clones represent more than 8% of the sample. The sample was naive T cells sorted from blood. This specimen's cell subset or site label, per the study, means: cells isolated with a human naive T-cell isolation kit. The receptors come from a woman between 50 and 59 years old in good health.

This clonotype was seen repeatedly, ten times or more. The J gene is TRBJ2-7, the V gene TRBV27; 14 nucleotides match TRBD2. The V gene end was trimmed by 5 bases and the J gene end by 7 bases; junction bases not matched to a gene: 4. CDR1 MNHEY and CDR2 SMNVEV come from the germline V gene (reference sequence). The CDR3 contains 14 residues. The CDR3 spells CASSPGLAGEEQYV. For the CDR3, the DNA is TGTGCCAGCAGTCCGGGACTAGCGGGAGAAGAGCAGTACGTC.

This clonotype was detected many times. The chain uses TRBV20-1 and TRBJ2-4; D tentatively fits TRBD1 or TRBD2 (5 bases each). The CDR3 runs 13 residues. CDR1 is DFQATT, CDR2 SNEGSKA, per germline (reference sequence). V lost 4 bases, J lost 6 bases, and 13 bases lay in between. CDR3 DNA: TGCAGTGCTAAACTCGGGACCGTAAACATTCAGTACTTC. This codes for CSAKLGTVNIQYF.

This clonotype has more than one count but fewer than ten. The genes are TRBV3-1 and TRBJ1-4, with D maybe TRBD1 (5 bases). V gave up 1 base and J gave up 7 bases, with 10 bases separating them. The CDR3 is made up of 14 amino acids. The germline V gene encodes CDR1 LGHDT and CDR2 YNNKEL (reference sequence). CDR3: CASSQGQWGEKLFF. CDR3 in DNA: TGTGCCAGCAGCCAAGGACAGTGGGGTGAAAAACTGTTTTTT. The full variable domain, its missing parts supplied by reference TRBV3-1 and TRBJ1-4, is DTAVSQTPKYLVTQMGNDKSIKCEQNLGHDTMYWYKQDSKKFLKIMFSYNNKELIINETVPNRFSPKSPDKAHLNLHINSLELGDSAVYFCASSQGQWGEKLFFGSGTQLSVL.

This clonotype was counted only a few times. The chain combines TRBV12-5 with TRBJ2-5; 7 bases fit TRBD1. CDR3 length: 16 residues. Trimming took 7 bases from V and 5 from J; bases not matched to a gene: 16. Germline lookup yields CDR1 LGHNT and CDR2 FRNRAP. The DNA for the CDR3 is TGTGCTAGTGACAGATCGGAAACAGGGGAGTGGGAGACCCAGTACTTC. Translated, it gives CASDRSETGEWETQYF.

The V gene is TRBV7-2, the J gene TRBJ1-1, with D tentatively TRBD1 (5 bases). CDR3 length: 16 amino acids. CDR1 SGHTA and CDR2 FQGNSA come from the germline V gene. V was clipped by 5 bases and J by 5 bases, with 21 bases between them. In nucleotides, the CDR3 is TGTGCCAGCAGCGGCCCAGGCAGGGCGAGTAGTACTGAAGCTTTCTTT. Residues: CASSGPGRASSTEAFF.

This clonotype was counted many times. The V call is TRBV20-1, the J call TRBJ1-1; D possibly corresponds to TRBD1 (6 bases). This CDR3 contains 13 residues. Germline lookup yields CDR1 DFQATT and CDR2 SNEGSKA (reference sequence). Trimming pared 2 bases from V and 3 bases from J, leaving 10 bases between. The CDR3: CSARSTGYTEAFF. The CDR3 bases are TGCAGTGCTAGAAGTACAGGGTACACTGAAGCTTTCTTT.

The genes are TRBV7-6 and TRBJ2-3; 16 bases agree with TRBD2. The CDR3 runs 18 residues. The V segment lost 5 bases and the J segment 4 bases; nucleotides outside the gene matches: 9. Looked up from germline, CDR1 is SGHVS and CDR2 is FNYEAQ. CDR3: CASSLGLAGGHPPDTQYF. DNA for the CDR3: TGTGCCAGCAGCCTGGGACTAGCGGGAGGGCACCCCCCAGATACGCAGTATTTT.

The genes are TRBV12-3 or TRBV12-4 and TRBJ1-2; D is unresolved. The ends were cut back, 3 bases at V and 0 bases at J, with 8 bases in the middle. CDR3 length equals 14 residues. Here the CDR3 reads CASSFNGPNYGYTF. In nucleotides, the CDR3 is TGTGCCAGCAGTTTTAACGGACCTAACTATGGCTACACCTTC.

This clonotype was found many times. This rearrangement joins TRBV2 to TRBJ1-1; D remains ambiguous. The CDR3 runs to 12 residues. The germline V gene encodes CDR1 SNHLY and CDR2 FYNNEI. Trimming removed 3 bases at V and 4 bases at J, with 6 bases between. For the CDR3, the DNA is TGTGCCAGCAGTGACTTGGGCACTGAAGCTTTCTTT. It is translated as CASSDLGTEAFF. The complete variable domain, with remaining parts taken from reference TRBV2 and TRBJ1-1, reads EPEVTQTPSHQVTQMGQEVILRCVPISNHLYFYWYRQILGQKVEFLVSFYNNEISEKSEIFDDQFSVERPDGSNFTLKIRSTKLEDSAMYFCASSDLGTEAFFGQGTRLTVV.

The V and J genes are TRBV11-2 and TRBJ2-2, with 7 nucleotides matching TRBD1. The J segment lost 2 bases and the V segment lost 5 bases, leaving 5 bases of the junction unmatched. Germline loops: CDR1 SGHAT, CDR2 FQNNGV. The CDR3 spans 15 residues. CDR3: CASSRWDRNTGELFF. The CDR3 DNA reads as TGTGCCAGCAGCCGCTGGGACAGAAACACCGGGGAGCTGTTTTTT.

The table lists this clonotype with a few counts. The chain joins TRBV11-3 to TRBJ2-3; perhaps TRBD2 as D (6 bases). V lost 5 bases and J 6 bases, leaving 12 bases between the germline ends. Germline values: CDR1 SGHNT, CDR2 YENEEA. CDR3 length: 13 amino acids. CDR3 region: CASSGRRGDTQYF. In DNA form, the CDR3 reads TGTGCCAGCAGCGGCAGACGGGGGGATACGCAGTATTTT.

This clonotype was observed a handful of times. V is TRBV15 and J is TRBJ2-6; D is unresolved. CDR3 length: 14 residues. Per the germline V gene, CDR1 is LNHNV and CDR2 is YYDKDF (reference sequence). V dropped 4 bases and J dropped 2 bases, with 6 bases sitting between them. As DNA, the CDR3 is TGTGCCACCAGCACGTATGCTGGGGCCAACGTCCTGACTTTC. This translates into CATSTYAGANVLTF.

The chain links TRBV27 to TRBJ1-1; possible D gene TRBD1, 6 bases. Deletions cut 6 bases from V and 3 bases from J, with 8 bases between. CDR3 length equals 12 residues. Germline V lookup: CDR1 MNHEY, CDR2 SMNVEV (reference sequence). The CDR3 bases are TGTGCCAGCAGCCGGGGGCACACTGAAGCTTTCTTT. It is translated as CASSRGHTEAFF.

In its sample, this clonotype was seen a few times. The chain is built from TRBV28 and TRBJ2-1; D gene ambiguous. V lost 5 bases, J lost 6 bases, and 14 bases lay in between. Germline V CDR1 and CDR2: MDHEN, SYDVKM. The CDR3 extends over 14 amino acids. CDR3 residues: CASSPRVPGNEQFF. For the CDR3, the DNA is TGTGCCAGCAGTCCCCGAGTCCCGGGCAATGAGCAGTTCTTC.

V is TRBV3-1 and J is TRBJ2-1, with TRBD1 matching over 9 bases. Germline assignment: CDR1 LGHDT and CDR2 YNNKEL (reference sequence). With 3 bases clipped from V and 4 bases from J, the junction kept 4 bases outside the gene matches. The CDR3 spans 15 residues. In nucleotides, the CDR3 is TGTGCCAGCAGCCACCGGGACAGGGAATACAATGAGCAGTTCTTC. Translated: CASSHRDREYNEQFF.

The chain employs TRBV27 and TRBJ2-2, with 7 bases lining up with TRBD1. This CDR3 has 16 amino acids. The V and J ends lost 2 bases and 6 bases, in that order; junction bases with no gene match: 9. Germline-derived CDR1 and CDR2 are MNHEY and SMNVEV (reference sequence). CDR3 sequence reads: CASSLIVTQGAGELFF. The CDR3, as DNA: TGTGCCAGCAGTTTAATCGTCACTCAGGGGGCCGGGGAGCTGTTTTTT.

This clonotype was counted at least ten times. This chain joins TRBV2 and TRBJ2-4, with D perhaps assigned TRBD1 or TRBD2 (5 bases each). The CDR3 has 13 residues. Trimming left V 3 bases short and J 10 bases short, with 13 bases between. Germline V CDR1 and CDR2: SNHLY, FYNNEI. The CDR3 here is CASSDWGPRIQYF. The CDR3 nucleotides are TGTGCCAGCAGTGACTGGGGACCTCGGATTCAGTACTTC.

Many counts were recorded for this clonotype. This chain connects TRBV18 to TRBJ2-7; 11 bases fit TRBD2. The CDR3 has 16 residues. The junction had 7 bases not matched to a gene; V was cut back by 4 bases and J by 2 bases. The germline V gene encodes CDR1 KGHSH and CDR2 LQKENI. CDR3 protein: CASSLLAGDLTYEQYV. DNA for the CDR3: TGTGCCAGCTCACTACTAGCGGGAGACCTCACCTACGAGCAGTACGTC.

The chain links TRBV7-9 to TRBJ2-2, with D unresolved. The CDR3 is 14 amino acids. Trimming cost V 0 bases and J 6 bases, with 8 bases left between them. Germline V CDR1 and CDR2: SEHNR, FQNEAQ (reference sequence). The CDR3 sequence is CASSLALKPGELFF. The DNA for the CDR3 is TGTGCCAGCAGCTTAGCCCTTAAACCCGGGGAGCTGTTTTTT.

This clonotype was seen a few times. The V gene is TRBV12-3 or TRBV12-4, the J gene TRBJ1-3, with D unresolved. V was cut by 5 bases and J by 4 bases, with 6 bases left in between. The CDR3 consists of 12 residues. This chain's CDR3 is CASSGVGNTIYF. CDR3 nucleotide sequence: TGTGCCAGCAGTGGGGTCGGAAACACCATATATTTT.

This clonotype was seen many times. The CDR3 loop reads CASKTGSYNEQFF. The CDR3 DNA follows: TGTGCCAGCAAGACGGGTTCCTACAATGAGCAGTTCTTC. V is TRBV4-2 and J is TRBJ2-1; no reliable D call. Germline V gene data show CDR1 as LGHNA and CDR2 as YNFKEQ. Trimming took off 7 bases at V and 1 base at J, with 8 bases between the two ends. This CDR3 is 13 amino acids long.

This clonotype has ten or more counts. The CDR3 reads CATSDRRSGTTDTQYF. The CDR3 DNA reads TGTGCCACCAGTGATCGAAGATCGGGGACCACAGATACGCAGTATTTT. V gene TRBV24-1 combines with J gene TRBJ2-3; the D call may be TRBD1 or TRBD2 (5 bases each). V was pared by 3 bases and J by 2 bases, with 14 bases between. This CDR3 is 16 amino acids long. CDR1 and CDR2 (germline): KGHDR, SFDVKD.

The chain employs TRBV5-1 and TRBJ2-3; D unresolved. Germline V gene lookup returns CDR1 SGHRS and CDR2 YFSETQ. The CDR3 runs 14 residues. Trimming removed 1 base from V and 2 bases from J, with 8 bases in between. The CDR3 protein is CASSLLGNTDTQYF. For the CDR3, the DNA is TGCGCCAGCAGCTTGTTGGGAAACACAGATACGCAGTATTTT.

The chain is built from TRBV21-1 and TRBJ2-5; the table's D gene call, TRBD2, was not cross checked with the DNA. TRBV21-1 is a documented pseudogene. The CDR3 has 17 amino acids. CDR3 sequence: CASSKPTSGRNSETQYF. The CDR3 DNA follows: TGTGCCAGCAGCAAACCTACTAGCGGGAGGAACAGTGAGACCCAGTACTTC.

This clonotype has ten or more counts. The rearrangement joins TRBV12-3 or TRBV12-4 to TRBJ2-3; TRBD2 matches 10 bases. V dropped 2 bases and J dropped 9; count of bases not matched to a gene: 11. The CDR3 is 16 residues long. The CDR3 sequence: CASSLRGLAGDRTQYF. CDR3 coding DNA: TGTGCCAGCAGTTTAAGGGGGCTAGCGGGAGATCGGACGCAGTATTTT.

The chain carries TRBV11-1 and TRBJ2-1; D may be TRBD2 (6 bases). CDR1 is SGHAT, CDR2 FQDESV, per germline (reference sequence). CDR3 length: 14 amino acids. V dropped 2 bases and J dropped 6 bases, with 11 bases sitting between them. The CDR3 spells CASSLSAGTNEQFF. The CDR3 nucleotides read TGTGCCAGCAGCTTAAGCGCGGGGACCAATGAGCAGTTCTTC.

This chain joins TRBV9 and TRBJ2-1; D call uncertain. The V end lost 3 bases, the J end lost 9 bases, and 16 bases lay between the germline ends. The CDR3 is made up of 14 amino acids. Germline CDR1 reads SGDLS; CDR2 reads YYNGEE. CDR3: CASSARVSASEQFF. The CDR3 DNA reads TGTGCCAGCAGCGCCCGGGTTTCCGCCTCTGAGCAGTTCTTC.

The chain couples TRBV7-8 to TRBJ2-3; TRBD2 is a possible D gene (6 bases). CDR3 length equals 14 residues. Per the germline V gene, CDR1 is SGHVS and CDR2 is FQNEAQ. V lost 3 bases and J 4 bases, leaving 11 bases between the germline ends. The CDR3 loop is CASSFGGVSDTQYF. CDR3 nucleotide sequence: TGTGCCAGCAGCTTCGGGGGTGTATCAGATACGCAGTATTTT.

DNA for the CDR3: TGCGCCAGCAGCTCGGGGGGGAGAGCGTATGAGCAGTTCTTC. This translates into CASSSGGRAYEQFF. This chain connects TRBV5-1 to TRBJ2-1, with 8 bases lining up with TRBD2. V gave up 3 bases and J gave up 8 bases; unmatched junction bases: 7. Per germline, CDR1 SGHRS and CDR2 YFSETQ. CDR3 size: 14 residues.